Listed below are T cell receptor beta chains from one sample, sequenced in a study of blood T cells in healthy people across ages. TCRdb passed the 5' RACE reads through MiXCR, listing each CDR3 protein once. The profile shows around 800,000 distinct CDR3 sequences, around 45% of them singletons. Sequencing was carried out using blood. Receptors were obtained from a man older than 75 in good health. The CDR3 runs from the conserved cysteine through the conserved F or W. The D gene is left open where the match is weak. Size tells how often a clone was seen (once, few, many) or the class of an expanded clone, and some rows leave it out.

J,D,V,size,CDR3,DNA
TRBJ2-5,.,TRBV6-5,.,CASSFLRGSETQYF,TGTGCCAGCAGTTTCCTTCGGGGCTCGGAGACCCAGTACTTC
TRBJ2-6,TRBD1,TRBV7-9,.,CASAIQGAEGANVLTF,TGTGCCAGCGCGATCCAGGGGGCGGAGGGGGCCAACGTCCTGACTTTC
TRBJ2-7,.,TRBV2,few,CASKVWQDNEQYF,TGTGCCAGCAAGGTCTGGCAGGACAACGAGCAGTACTTC
TRBJ2-1,TRBD1,TRBV6-5,.,CASRDRGPPETQFF,TGTGCCAGCAGGGACAGGGGGCCTCCAGAGACCCAGTTCTTC
TRBJ1-1,.,TRBV7-8,.,CASSRGRGGPEAFF,TGTGCCAGCAGCCGCGGAAGGGGGGGGCCTGAAGCTTTCTTT
TRBJ2-5,.,TRBV20-1,.,CSASIPSATQETQYF,TGCAGTGCCTCAATCCCTAGCGCTACCCAAGAGACCCAGTACTTC
TRBJ2-5,TRBD2,TRBV2,.,CASSEPGTSGGGSLETQYF,TGTGCCAGCAGTGAACCCGGGACTAGCGGGGGGGGATCCTTGGAGACCCAGTACTTC
TRBJ2-1,.,TRBV20-1,few,CSARGPLNNEQFF,TGCAGTGCTAGGGGACCGCTAAACAATGAGCAGTTCTTC
TRBJ2-7,.,TRBV4-2,.,CASSQEVGGTAYEQYF,TGTGCCAGCAGCCAAGAGGTGGGGGGCACCGCCTACGAGCAGTACTTC
TRBJ2-2,.,TRBV7-9,.,CASSFHTLDTGELFF,TGTGCCAGCAGCTTCCACACCCTGGACACCGGGGAGCTGTTTTTT
TRBJ2-3,TRBD1,TRBV4-3,.,CASSQAGGQSTDTQYF,TGCGCCAGCAGCCAAGCTGGGGGACAGAGCACAGATACGCAGTATTTT
TRBJ2-3,.,TRBV5-1,.,CASSLWSSGITDTQYF,TGCGCCAGCAGCTTGTGGTCCAGCGGAATCACAGATACGCAGTATTTT
TRBJ2-7,TRBD2,TRBV4-3,.,CASSQDLAVSYNEQYF,TGCGCCAGCAGCCAAGATCTAGCGGTCTCCTACAATGAGCAGTACTTC
TRBJ1-1,TRBD1,TRBV5-1,.,CASSPGQDWMNTEAFF,TGCGCCAGCAGTCCCGGACAGGATTGGATGAACACTGAAGCTTTCTTT
TRBJ2-7,.,TRBV5-5,.,CASSLQIGAARSYEQYF,TGTGCCAGCAGCTTGCAAATCGGGGCAGCCCGCTCCTACGAGCAGTACTTC
TRBJ2-3,.,TRBV12-3/TRBV12-4,once,CASSFRLPTDTQYF,TGTGCCAGCAGTTTTCGGCTGCCAACAGATACGCAGTATTTT
TRBJ1-2,.,TRBV20-1,.,CSASGPGPSNYGYTF,TGCAGTGCTTCGGGCCCGGGCCCTTCTAACTATGGCTACACCTTC
TRBJ2-2,.,TRBV2,few,CASCRGQNTGELFF,TGTGCCAGCTGCCGCGGCCAGAACACCGGGGAGCTGTTTTTT
TRBJ1-2,TRBD1,TRBV12-3/TRBV12-4,few,CASSRTGEGGYTF,TGTGCCAGCAGCCGGACAGGGGAAGGAGGCTACACCTTC
TRBJ2-1,.,TRBV24-1,once,CATSEPGGTHYNEQFF,TGTGCCACCAGTGAACCAGGGGGGACACACTACAATGAGCAGTTCTTC
TRBJ1-5,.,TRBV12-3/TRBV12-4,.,CASSLALAGTYLQPQHF,TGTGCCAGCAGTTTAGCTTTGGCAGGGACTTACCTTCAGCCCCAGCATTTT
TRBJ2-5,.,TRBV20-1,.,CSASGSRWGEAQYF,TGCAGTGCTAGCGGGAGCCGATGGGGAGAGGCCCAGTACTTC
TRBJ2-7,TRBD2,TRBV12-3/TRBV12-4,.,CASRRTSGRPYEQYF,TGTGCCAGCAGACGGACTAGCGGGAGACCCTACGAGCAGTACTTC
TRBJ2-5,.,TRBV5-1,many,CASSDMTGSRETQYF,TGCGCCAGCAGTGATATGACAGGCTCCCGAGAGACCCAGTACTTC
TRBJ2-7,.,TRBV4-2,.,CASSPLFGSFYEQYF,TGTGCCAGCAGCCCTTTGTTCGGGTCCTTCTACGAGCAGTACTTC
TRBJ2-7,TRBD2,TRBV5-5,many,CASSEGLGSYEQYF,TGTGCCAGCAGTGAGGGACTAGGGTCCTACGAGCAGTACTTC
TRBJ1-6,.,TRBV27,.,CASSLTLPGVDNSPLHF,TGTGCCAGCAGTTTAACCCTACCGGGCGTCGATAATTCACCCCTCCACTTT
TRBJ2-1,.,TRBV6-2/TRBV6-3,.,CASSYSVGRGDNEQFF,TGTGCCAGCAGTTACTCCGTGGGGCGGGGAGACAATGAGCAGTTCTTC
TRBJ2-7,TRBD1,TRBV3-1,.,CASSPRDRVSVSNEQYF,TGTGCCAGCAGCCCCCGGGACAGGGTTTCTGTCAGCAATGAGCAGTACTTC
TRBJ2-3,.,TRBV20-1,.,CSTGDTDTQYF,TGCAGCACTGGGGACACAGATACGCAGTATTTT
TRBJ2-1,TRBD2,TRBV12-3/TRBV12-4,.,CASSLRLAGDVEQFF,TGTGCCAGCAGTTTAAGGTTAGCGGGAGACGTTGAGCAGTTCTTC
TRBJ2-3,TRBD2,TRBV9,.,CASSGLAFSTDTQYF,TGTGCCAGCAGCGGACTAGCGTTTAGCACAGATACGCAGTATTTT
TRBJ2-7,.,TRBV9,many,CASSVAVGGHEQYF,TGTGCCAGCAGCGTAGCTGTGGGGGGTCACGAGCAGTACTTC
TRBJ2-5,.,TRBV7-9,many,CASSQGGLEETQYF,TGTGCCAGCAGCCAGGGCGGGCTGGAGGAGACCCAGTACTTC
TRBJ2-7,TRBD2,TRBV30,.,CAWSALRRASGIWEQYF,TGTGCCTGGAGTGCGCTTAGGAGGGCTAGCGGGATTTGGGAGCAGTACTTC
TRBJ2-2,.,TRBV13,.,CASSHAIEIDYPKDANTGELFF,TGTGCCAGCAGCCACGCCATCGAAATAGACTATCCCAAGGATGCGAACACCGGGGAGCTGTTTTTT
TRBJ2-7,.,TRBV3-1,.,CASSQGTRAREQYF,TGTGCCAGCAGCCAAGGTACAAGGGCTAGGGAGCAGTACTTC
TRBJ1-1,.,TRBV20-1,.,CSAILPRGNTEAFF,TGCAGTGCTATCCTCCCACGAGGTAACACTGAAGCTTTCTTT
TRBJ2-1,.,TRBV20-1,.,CSARTRGAYNEQFF,TGCAGTGCTAGAACCAGGGGGGCCTACAATGAGCAGTTCTTC
TRBJ1-5,TRBD1,TRBV28,.,CASSWPQGAYQPQHF,TGTGCCAGCAGTTGGCCTCAGGGGGCATATCAGCCCCAGCATTTT
TRBJ2-7,TRBD2,TRBV29-1,few,CSVIRTSGSYEQYF,TGCAGCGTGATTAGGACTAGCGGGAGTTACGAGCAGTACTTC
TRBJ2-4,TRBD1,TRBV29-1,.,CSVDGQAHGSKNIQYF,TGCAGCGTTGACGGACAGGCTCACGGGTCCAAAAACATTCAGTACTTC
TRBJ1-5,.,TRBV20-1,few,CSARDHLGAGQPQHF,TGCAGTGCTAGAGATCATCTGGGGGCCGGTCAGCCCCAGCATTTT
TRBJ2-5,TRBD1,TRBV28,once,CASSLRGTGRQETQYF,TGTGCCAGCAGTTTACGAGGGACAGGGAGGCAAGAGACCCAGTACTTC
TRBJ2-3,TRBD1,TRBV12-3/TRBV12-4,few,CASSFGTGRSSDTQYF,TGTGCCAGCAGTTTCGGGACAGGGAGATCATCAGATACGCAGTATTTT
TRBJ2-3,.,TRBV10-3,.,CAISSELSGAPSSTDTQYF,TGTGCCATCAGCTCGGAGCTTAGCGGAGCCCCATCTAGCACAGATACGCAGTATTTT
TRBJ2-3,.,TRBV20-1,once,CSARDGTGAIDTQYF,TGCAGTGCTAGAGATGGAACGGGGGCAATAGATACGCAGTATTTT
TRBJ2-5,.,TRBV25-1,.,CASSDETSSETQYF,TGTGCCAGCAGTGACGAGACGTCCTCGGAGACCCAGTACTTC
TRBJ2-1,.,TRBV29-1,many,CSVGESSYNEQFF,TGCAGCGTTGGGGAGAGCTCCTACAATGAGCAGTTCTTC
TRBJ2-7,.,TRBV10-3,.,CAIRDTSYEQYF,TGTGCCATCAGGGACACCTCCTACGAGCAGTACTTC
TRBJ2-1,TRBD1,TRBV5-1,.,CASSSGQGIEQFF,TGCGCCAGCAGCAGCGGACAGGGAATTGAGCAGTTCTTC
TRBJ2-3,TRBD2,TRBV6-5,.,CASSSEPLAGVGSEDTQYF,TGTGCCAGCAGTTCCGAACCTTTAGCGGGAGTCGGGAGTGAAGATACGCAGTATTTT
TRBJ2-5,TRBD1,TRBV7-2,.,CASSFLSYSGQGETQYF,TGTGCCAGCAGCTTCCTCAGTTATTCGGGACAGGGGGAGACCCAGTACTTC
TRBJ2-3,.,TRBV11-1,few,CASSSPGADTQYF,TGTGCCAGCAGCTCCCCAGGCGCTGACACGCAGTATTTT
TRBJ2-1,TRBD2,TRBV20-1,few,CSADSSGSNYNEQFF,TGCAGTGCGGATAGTAGCGGGAGTAACTACAATGAGCAGTTCTTC